The rows below give T cell receptor beta chains drawn from one sample of a study of blood T cell repertoires in COVID-19. The method was immunoSEQ multiplex PCR; TCRdb's version includes in-frame clones alone and lacks a portion of them. The table includes about 190,000 clones, 60% to 80% detected once. Sample: PBMCs or T cells enriched from blood (not recorded which). These receptor sequences come from a woman aged 45-59 years who had recovered from COVID-19. The CDR3 runs from the conserved cysteine through the conserved F or W. The D gene is left open where the match is weak. Clone size is not always given. Where it is, it says once, few, many or a class for expanded clones.

D gene: TRBD2; V gene: TRBV11-3; J gene: TRBJ2-2; clone size: -; CDR3 DNA: TGTGCCAGCAGCATAGCGGGAGGGGCCGGGGAGCTGTTTTTT; CDR3 protein: CASSIAGGAGELFF
D gene: -; V gene: TRBV6-5; J gene: TRBJ2-1; clone size: -; CDR3 DNA: TGTGCCAGCCGCCCCAGGGGAAATGAGCAGTTCTTC; CDR3 protein: CASRPRGNEQFF
D gene: TRBD1; V gene: TRBV2; J gene: TRBJ1-2; clone size: -; CDR3 DNA: TGTGCCGGCGGGACAGGGATGGACTATGGCTACACCTTC; CDR3 protein: CAGGTGMDYGYTF
D gene: TRBD1; V gene: TRBV28; J gene: TRBJ1-4; clone size: -; CDR3 DNA: TGTGCCAGCAGCCCAGGGGGCGCGGGTGAAAAACTGTTTTTT; CDR3 protein: CASSPGGAGEKLFF
D gene: -; V gene: TRBV18; J gene: TRBJ1-2; clone size: -; CDR3 DNA: TGTGCCAGCTCACCAGACAGCGGGAACTATGGCTACACCTTC; CDR3 protein: CASSPDSGNYGYTF
D gene: -; V gene: TRBV10-2; J gene: TRBJ1-5; clone size: -; CDR3 DNA: TGCGCCAGCAGCCCCCGGAGCGGCAATCAGCCCCAGCATTTT; CDR3 protein: CASSPRSGNQPQHF
D gene: TRBD2; V gene: TRBV10-3; J gene: TRBJ2-3; clone size: -; CDR3 DNA: TGTGCCATCAGTGAAGGCAGCGGGAGACGCACAGATACGCAGTATTTT; CDR3 protein: CAISEGSGRRTDTQYF
D gene: -; V gene: TRBV18; J gene: TRBJ1-3; clone size: few; CDR3 DNA: TGTGCCAGCTCACCAAACAGAGGGACACCCTGGAGGGGAAACACCATATATTTT; CDR3 protein: CASSPNRGTPWRGNTIYF
D gene: TRBD1; V gene: TRBV28; J gene: TRBJ1-6; clone size: -; CDR3 DNA: TGTGCCAGCAGGCCCCCCGGGCAGGGGGCCCATTCACCCCTCCACTTT; CDR3 protein: CASRPPGQGAHSPLHF
D gene: -; V gene: TRBV2; J gene: TRBJ2-7; clone size: -; CDR3 DNA: TGTGCCAGCAGTGTGAAAGGGGAAGGTCTCGAGCAGTACTTC; CDR3 protein: CASSVKGEGLEQYF
D gene: -; V gene: TRBV18; J gene: TRBJ1-2; clone size: -; CDR3 DNA: TGTGCCAGCTCACCACCGAGCGGGGGCCTCTATGGCTACACCTTC; CDR3 protein: CASSPPSGGLYGYTF
D gene: TRBD1; V gene: TRBV5-1; J gene: TRBJ2-7; clone size: -; CDR3 DNA: TGCGCCAGCAGCCTTACGGGACAGTCCTACGAGCAGTACTTC; CDR3 protein: CASSLTGQSYEQYF
D gene: -; V gene: TRBV19; J gene: TRBJ1-5; clone size: -; CDR3 DNA: TGTGCCAGTAGTAGGGGGCAGGGTAGGGGCAATCAGCCCCAGCATTTT; CDR3 protein: CASSRGQGRGNQPQHF
D gene: TRBD1; V gene: TRBV15; J gene: TRBJ1-3; clone size: -; CDR3 DNA: TGTGCCACCAGCAGAGATGTGGGGACAGGAACCATATATTTT; CDR3 protein: CATSRDVGTGTIYF
D gene: -; V gene: TRBV21-1; J gene: TRBJ2-1; clone size: -; CDR3 DNA: TGTGCCAGCAGCCGCGTGAGGTTCTTC; CDR3 protein: CASSRVRFF
D gene: TRBD1; V gene: TRBV9; J gene: TRBJ2-1; clone size: -; CDR3 DNA: TGTGCCAGCAGCGCCCCCGGGACAGGGGTGGTAAATGAGCAGTTCTTC; CDR3 protein: CASSAPGTGVVNEQFF
D gene: -; V gene: TRBV21-1; J gene: TRBJ2-1; clone size: -; CDR3 DNA: TGTGCCAGCAGCAAAGTGGCAGATACCCTCACTCAGCGCGGGGACGATAACAATGAGCAGTTCTTC; CDR3 protein: CASSKVADTLTQRGDDNNEQFF
D gene: -; V gene: TRBV28; J gene: TRBJ1-3; clone size: once; CDR3 DNA: TGTGCCAGCAGTTTAAGGCAGGGACTAGGAAACACCATATATTTT; CDR3 protein: CASSLRQGLGNTIYF
D gene: TRBD2; V gene: TRBV4-2; J gene: TRBJ2-3; clone size: -; CDR3 DNA: TGTGCCAGCAGTCCGGGACTAGCGGGAGGGCCGATAGATACGCAGTATTTT; CDR3 protein: CASSPGLAGGPIDTQYF
D gene: TRBD1; V gene: TRBV19; J gene: TRBJ2-1; clone size: once; CDR3 DNA: TGTGCCAGTACCGCCCGCCCAGGGGGAGAGGGCAATGAGCAGTTCTTC; CDR3 protein: CASTARPGGEGNEQFF
D gene: TRBD1; V gene: TRBV3-1/TRBV3-2; J gene: TRBJ2-7; clone size: -; CDR3 DNA: TGTGCCAGCAGTTCCGGGACAGGGTCAGCGCAGTACTTC; CDR3 protein: CASSSGTGSAQYF
D gene: TRBD2; V gene: TRBV3-1/TRBV3-2; J gene: TRBJ2-7; clone size: -; CDR3 DNA: TGTGCCAGCAGCCAAGCAGGGACTAGCGGGGGCTACGAGCAGTACTTC; CDR3 protein: CASSQAGTSGGYEQYF
D gene: -; V gene: TRBV15; J gene: TRBJ2-5; clone size: -; CDR3 DNA: TGTGCCACCATGAATGGAGCGTCGGTTGGTGAGACCCAGTACTTC; CDR3 protein: CATMNGASVGETQYF
D gene: TRBD2; V gene: TRBV7-3; J gene: TRBJ2-3; clone size: -; CDR3 DNA: TGTGCCAGCAGCTTAGGACTAGCGGGAACCACAGATACGCAGTATTTT; CDR3 protein: CASSLGLAGTTDTQYF
D gene: -; V gene: TRBV2; J gene: TRBJ2-5; clone size: once; CDR3 DNA: TGTGCCAGCGCCCTAGGGGCTCGGGAGACCCAGTACTTC; CDR3 protein: CASALGARETQYF
D gene: TRBD1; V gene: TRBV24-1; J gene: TRBJ1-1; clone size: -; CDR3 DNA: TGTGCCATCAGGGGGCCTAACACTGAAGCTTTCTTT; CDR3 protein: CAIRGPNTEAFF
D gene: -; V gene: TRBV20-1; J gene: TRBJ2-1; clone size: -; CDR3 DNA: TGCAGTGCTAGTCCCGACAATGAGCAGTTCTTC; CDR3 protein: CSASPDNEQFF
D gene: TRBD1; V gene: TRBV19; J gene: TRBJ1-4; clone size: medium-sized; CDR3 DNA: TGTGCCAGTAGTATAGCCCCCGCCTCAGGGGGTTTTGGGAAACTGTTTTTT; CDR3 protein: CASSIAPASGGFGKLFF
D gene: -; V gene: TRBV27; J gene: TRBJ1-4; clone size: -; CDR3 DNA: TGTGCCAGCAGTCCCCGTCGTAACAGTGGCCTTGATGAAAAACTGTTTTTT; CDR3 protein: CASSPRRNSGLDEKLFF
D gene: TRBD2; V gene: TRBV14; J gene: TRBJ2-7; clone size: -; CDR3 DNA: TGTGCCAGCAGCCAGGGGGCTAGCGGGAGTTTCAGCGAGCAGTACTTC; CDR3 protein: CASSQGASGSFSEQYF
D gene: TRBD1; V gene: TRBV18; J gene: TRBJ2-3; clone size: -; CDR3 DNA: TGTGCCAGCTCACTCGACAGGGAGACGCAGTATTTT; CDR3 protein: CASSLDRETQYF
D gene: -; V gene: TRBV15; J gene: TRBJ1-5; clone size: -; CDR3 DNA: TGTGCCACCAGCACCAGGGGCCTTAGCAATCAGCCCCAGCATTTT; CDR3 protein: CATSTRGLSNQPQHF
D gene: TRBD1; V gene: TRBV11-3; J gene: TRBJ2-7; clone size: once; CDR3 DNA: TGTGCCAGCAGCTTCCGGGACAGGCCCTACGAGCAGTACTTC; CDR3 protein: CASSFRDRPYEQYF
D gene: -; V gene: TRBV10-2; J gene: TRBJ2-7; clone size: -; CDR3 DNA: TGCGCCAGCAGCATCTCGGGTTACGAGCAGTACTTC; CDR3 protein: CASSISGYEQYF
D gene: TRBD2; V gene: TRBV6-4; J gene: TRBJ2-3; clone size: once; CDR3 DNA: TGTGCCAGCAGCCAAGCGGGAGTTGCAGATACGCAGTATTTT; CDR3 protein: CASSQAGVADTQYF
D gene: -; V gene: TRBV4-2; J gene: TRBJ1-2; clone size: few; CDR3 DNA: TGTGCCAGCAGCCCACAGGCGGGGGGGGAGGCCTATGGCTACACCTTC; CDR3 protein: CASSPQAGGEAYGYTF
D gene: TRBD1; V gene: TRBV24-1; J gene: TRBJ2-3; clone size: -; CDR3 DNA: TGTGCCACCAGTGATTTGGGGACAGACCTCACAGATACGCAGTATTTT; CDR3 protein: CATSDLGTDLTDTQYF
D gene: -; V gene: TRBV5-6; J gene: TRBJ1-5; clone size: -; CDR3 DNA: TGTGCCAGCAGCTTGGGACGGAGCGGGCCCCAGCATTTT; CDR3 protein: CASSLGRSGPQHF
D gene: TRBD2; V gene: TRBV19; J gene: TRBJ2-1; clone size: once; CDR3 DNA: TGTGCCAGTAGTCCCAGCGGGAGGCCCTACAATGAGCAGTTCTTC; CDR3 protein: CASSPSGRPYNEQFF
D gene: -; V gene: TRBV3-1/TRBV3-2; J gene: TRBJ2-7; clone size: -; CDR3 DNA: TGTGCCAGCAGCCAAGGGGGCGGAAACTACGAGCAGTACTTC; CDR3 protein: CASSQGGGNYEQYF
D gene: -; V gene: TRBV11-3; J gene: TRBJ2-5; clone size: few; CDR3 DNA: TGTGCCAGCAGCTTAGCAGGGGCGGAGGAGACCCAGTACTTC; CDR3 protein: CASSLAGAEETQYF
D gene: TRBD2; V gene: TRBV11-2; J gene: TRBJ2-3; clone size: -; CDR3 DNA: TGTGCCAGCAGCCCTGGACTAGCGGGAGGTGGGTGGGATACGCAGTATTTT; CDR3 protein: CASSPGLAGGGWDTQYF
D gene: TRBD1; V gene: TRBV7-9; J gene: TRBJ1-4; clone size: once; CDR3 DNA: TGTGCCAGCAGCTTAGCGGGACAGGGAGGAGAAAAACTGTTTTTT; CDR3 protein: CASSLAGQGGEKLFF
D gene: -; V gene: TRBV19; J gene: TRBJ1-5; clone size: -; CDR3 DNA: TGTGCCAGTAGCACTACACGTAGCAATCAGCCCCAGCATTTT; CDR3 protein: CASSTTRSNQPQHF
D gene: TRBD1; V gene: TRBV7-9; J gene: TRBJ2-7; clone size: -; CDR3 DNA: TGTGCCAGCAGCGAGACCGGGACAGGGATCTACGAGCAGTACTTC; CDR3 protein: CASSETGTGIYEQYF
D gene: -; V gene: TRBV4-1; J gene: TRBJ2-3; clone size: -; CDR3 DNA: TGCGCCAGCAGCCAAGAAGGAGCAGATACGCAGTATTTT; CDR3 protein: CASSQEGADTQYF
D gene: TRBD2; V gene: TRBV5-1; J gene: TRBJ2-2; clone size: -; CDR3 DNA: TGCGCCAGCACGGAGACTAGCGGGAGATCCGGGGAGCTGTTTTTT; CDR3 protein: CASTETSGRSGELFF
D gene: TRBD2; V gene: TRBV27; J gene: TRBJ2-2; clone size: -; CDR3 DNA: TGTGCCAGCAGCAATAGCGGGAGAGCGCCCGGGGAGCTGTTTTTT; CDR3 protein: CASSNSGRAPGELFF
D gene: TRBD2; V gene: TRBV3-1/TRBV3-2; J gene: TRBJ2-5; clone size: -; CDR3 DNA: TGTGCCAGCAGCCAAGGACCTAGCGGGAGTGGAGAGACCCAGTACTTC; CDR3 protein: CASSQGPSGSGETQYF
D gene: TRBD1; V gene: TRBV30; J gene: TRBJ2-1; clone size: -; CDR3 DNA: TGTGCCTGGACCCCTAACAGGGGAATTTCCTACAATGAGCAGTTCTTC; CDR3 protein: CAWTPNRGISYNEQFF
D gene: TRBD2; V gene: TRBV27; J gene: TRBJ2-2; clone size: -; CDR3 DNA: TGTGCCAGCAGATTGGAGGGTCGCGCGGGAGAGAGCACCGGGGAGCTGTTTTTT; CDR3 protein: CASRLEGRAGESTGELFF
D gene: -; V gene: TRBV3-1/TRBV3-2; J gene: TRBJ2-2; clone size: -; CDR3 DNA: TGTGCCAGCAGCCAATACTACCCGACCCCCCGGCCTGAGACCGGGGAGCTGTTTTTT; CDR3 protein: CASSQYYPTPRPETGELFF
D gene: -; V gene: TRBV12-3/TRBV12-4; J gene: TRBJ2-5; clone size: -; CDR3 DNA: TGTGCCAGCAGTTATAGGGAGGAAGAGACCCAGTACTTC; CDR3 protein: CASSYREEETQYF
D gene: TRBD2; V gene: TRBV29-1; J gene: TRBJ2-3; clone size: -; CDR3 DNA: TGCAGCGTGGCCAGCGGGATTTCGTCGGATACGCAGTATTTT; CDR3 protein: CSVASGISSDTQYF
D gene: -; V gene: TRBV28; J gene: TRBJ2-7; clone size: -; CDR3 DNA: TGTGCCAGCAGCGGTAGATACGAGCAGTACTTC; CDR3 protein: CASSGRYEQYF
D gene: -; V gene: TRBV10-3; J gene: TRBJ2-7; clone size: -; CDR3 DNA: TGTGCCATCAGAGACTCACCACAGGGTACCTCCTACGAGCAGTACTTC; CDR3 protein: CAIRDSPQGTSYEQYF
D gene: TRBD1; V gene: TRBV19; J gene: TRBJ2-7; clone size: -; CDR3 DNA: TGTGCCAGTAGTATACTGGGACAGGGACTGTACGAGCAGTACTTC; CDR3 protein: CASSILGQGLYEQYF
D gene: -; V gene: TRBV7-3; J gene: TRBJ2-2; clone size: many; CDR3 DNA: TGTGCCAGCAGCTTAACGGCTAGCTCCGGGGAGCTGTTTTTT; CDR3 protein: CASSLTASSGELFF
D gene: TRBD2; V gene: TRBV27; J gene: TRBJ2-1; clone size: few; CDR3 DNA: TGTGCCAGCAGGTCGCTAGCGGGAGTCAATGAGCAGTTCTTC; CDR3 protein: CASRSLAGVNEQFF
D gene: TRBD1; V gene: TRBV18; J gene: TRBJ2-7; clone size: -; CDR3 DNA: TGTGCCAGCTCAACCGGGACAGTGTACTCCTACGAGCAGTACTTC; CDR3 protein: CASSTGTVYSYEQYF